The rows below give T cell receptor beta chains drawn from one sample of a study of response to subunit inactivated influenza vaccine. TCRdb independently ran MiXCR on the RT-PCR reads; one entry per CDR3 protein. The top ten clones hold 13% of a sample with approximately 530,000 distinct CDR3 sequences, approximately 7.3% of them seen once. The sample here was PBMCs from blood, taken around 25 months after vaccination. The source of these receptors is a man aged 50 to 69 who received an inactivated influenza vaccine. Both conserved end residues are part of each CDR3. D genes are given only for firm matches. Size values are once, few and many counts, or a class for expanded clones, and some rows have none.

D gene	V gene	J gene	clone size	CDR3 protein	CDR3 DNA
NA	TRBV6-1	TRBJ2-3	many	CASSETSFNTQYF	TGTGCCAGCAGTGAAACTAGCTTCAATACGCAGTATTTT
NA	TRBV11-3	TRBJ2-3	NA	CASSLEDFPDTQYF	TGTGCCAGCAGCTTAGAGGACTTTCCAGATACGCAGTATTTT
TRBD2	TRBV4-3	TRBJ2-1	few	CASSHGVAGGTSVEQFF	TGCGCCAGCAGCCATGGAGTAGCGGGAGGCACTTCCGTTGAGCAGTTCTTC
TRBD2	TRBV7-2	TRBJ2-3	NA	CASSLDLAGGPDTQYF	TGTGCCAGCAGCTTAGACCTAGCGGGGGGGCCAGATACGCAGTATTTT
NA	TRBV20-1	TRBJ2-5	NA	CSARAGIQETQYF	TGCAGTGCACGAGCAGGGATTCAAGAGACCCAGTACTTC
TRBD1	TRBV20-1	TRBJ1-5	NA	CSAREVGQGASQPQHF	TGCAGTGCTAGAGAAGTGGGACAGGGGGCCAGTCAGCCCCAGCATTTT
NA	TRBV20-1	TRBJ1-1	NA	CSARRWDGNTEAFF	TGCAGTGCTAGGAGATGGGACGGGAACACTGAAGCTTTCTTT
NA	TRBV12-3/TRBV12-4	TRBJ1-4	many	CASRTGTDEKLFF	TGTGCCAGCAGGACCGGGACGGATGAAAAACTGTTTTTT
TRBD1	TRBV6-2/TRBV6-3	TRBJ2-2	NA	CASSTTGGYSGELFF	TGTGCCAGCAGCACGACAGGGGGCTATTCCGGGGAGCTGTTTTTT
NA	TRBV20-1	TRBJ2-7	many	CSASNSVSPYEQYF	TGCAGTGCTAGCAACAGCGTTAGCCCCTACGAGCAGTACTTC
NA	TRBV27	TRBJ2-7	few	CASGISSAYEQYF	TGTGCCAGCGGAATTTCATCTGCCTACGAGCAGTACTTC
TRBD1	TRBV6-2/TRBV6-3	TRBJ2-7	many	CASRRTGSSYEQYF	TGTGCCAGCAGAAGGACAGGGTCCTCCTACGAGCAGTACTTC
TRBD2	TRBV6-1	TRBJ2-7	NA	CASRGRGGTRPYEQYF	TGTGCCAGCAGGGGTCGGGGCGGGACTAGACCCTACGAGCAGTACTTC
NA	TRBV7-9	TRBJ1-3	few	CASSLRGQPGNTIYF	TGTGCCAGCAGCTTGAGAGGACAGCCTGGAAACACCATATATTTT
NA	TRBV4-3	TRBJ1-3	NA	CASSPGEGPTSGNTIYF	TGCGCCAGCAGCCCTGGAGAGGGCCCTACCTCTGGAAACACCATATATTTT
TRBD2	TRBV29-1	TRBJ2-3	few	CSVGLAGATDTQYF	TGCAGCGTTGGACTAGCGGGAGCCACAGATACGCAGTATTTT
TRBD1	TRBV29-1	TRBJ2-3	many	CSVKANRGRDTQYF	TGCAGCGTTAAGGCCAACAGGGGCAGAGATACGCAGTATTTT
NA	TRBV5-1	TRBJ2-1	many	CASSWDANGNEQFF	TGCGCCAGCAGCTGGGACGCAAATGGGAATGAGCAGTTCTTC
NA	TRBV6-2/TRBV6-3	TRBJ2-3	many	CASSYGLSPNGRTSTDTQYF	TGTGCCAGCAGTTACGGTTTGTCCCCTAATGGCAGAACTAGCACAGATACGCAGTATTTT
TRBD1	TRBV20-1	TRBJ1-1	NA	CSASRQGAGTEAFF	TGCAGTGCTAGTAGACAGGGGGCTGGGACTGAAGCTTTCTTT
TRBD2	TRBV6-1	TRBJ2-5	NA	CASSQTSGSGETQYF	TGTGCCAGCAGTCAGACTAGCGGGAGTGGGGAGACCCAGTACTTC
NA	TRBV6-2/TRBV6-3	TRBJ2-2	many	CASSLTVRELFF	TGTGCCAGCAGCCTCACCGTCCGGGAGCTGTTTTTT
NA	TRBV5-1	TRBJ1-1	many	CASSLRQTNTEAFF	TGCGCCAGCAGCTTGCGACAGACGAACACTGAAGCTTTCTTT
NA	TRBV7-2	TRBJ1-4	NA	CASSRQRWGEELFF	TGTGCCAGCAGCCGACAGCGGTGGGGTGAAGAACTGTTTTTT
TRBD2	TRBV24-1	TRBJ2-3	NA	CATSEPGGLAGGPDTQYF	TGTGCCACCAGTGAACCCGGGGGACTAGCGGGGGGCCCAGATACGCAGTATTTT
NA	TRBV12-3/TRBV12-4	TRBJ2-7	few	CASRQGQTLDYEQYF	TGTGCCAGCAGGCAGGGACAAACTCTAGACTACGAGCAGTACTTC
NA	TRBV3-1	TRBJ2-1	many	CASSQEGEQFF	TGTGCCAGCAGCCAGGAGGGTGAGCAGTTCTTC
NA	TRBV12-3/TRBV12-4	TRBJ2-1	few	CASMAAGRQFF	TGTGCCAGCATGGCAGCCGGCAGGCAGTTCTTC
TRBD1	TRBV3-1	TRBJ2-7	NA	CASCQDPTGTGGTYEQYF	TGTGCCAGCTGCCAAGATCCCACCGGGACAGGGGGTACCTACGAGCAGTACTTC
NA	TRBV20-1	TRBJ2-7	NA	CSASQGIDEQYF	TGCAGTGCTAGCCAGGGGATAGACGAGCAGTACTTC
NA	TRBV20-1	TRBJ2-5	few	CSAMTIAKETQYF	TGCAGTGCTATGACGATCGCAAAAGAGACCCAGTACTTC
NA	TRBV3-1	TRBJ2-7	few	CASSQAGGPSSYEQYF	TGTGCCAGCAGCCAAGCAGGGGGGCCTTCCTCCTACGAGCAGTACTTC
NA	TRBV20-1	TRBJ1-6	few	CSARDEGNPYNSPLHF	TGCAGTGCTAGAGATGAGGGTAACCCCTATAATTCACCCCTCCACTTT
TRBD1	TRBV10-3	TRBJ1-1	many	CAIKKQGGTEAFF	TGTGCCATCAAAAAACAGGGGGGAACTGAAGCTTTCTTT
NA	TRBV5-1	TRBJ2-2	NA	CASSSSTLNTGELFF	TGCGCCAGCAGCTCTAGTACGCTGAACACCGGGGAGCTGTTTTTT
TRBD2	TRBV15	TRBJ2-7	NA	CATLAGGPYEQYF	TGTGCCACCCTAGCGGGAGGACCCTACGAGCAGTACTTC
NA	TRBV20-1	TRBJ1-5	many	CSARGGGPGAGQPQHF	TGCAGTGCTAGAGGGGGGGGCCCGGGGGCAGGTCAGCCCCAGCATTTT
NA	TRBV9	TRBJ2-2	few	CASSVLGQNTGELFF	TGTGCCAGCAGCGTATTGGGGCAGAACACCGGGGAGCTGTTTTTT
NA	TRBV11-3	TRBJ2-1	few	CASSAPGRYNEQFF	TGTGCCAGCAGCGCGCCCGGCCGATACAATGAGCAGTTCTTC
TRBD2	TRBV20-1	TRBJ2-3	NA	CCASGTSGRAPDTQYF	TGCTGTGCTAGTGGGACTAGCGGGAGGGCCCCAGATACGCAGTATTTT
TRBD2	TRBV20-1	TRBJ2-3	many	CSASSGSGTDTQYF	TGCAGTGCGAGTAGCGGGAGTGGCACAGATACGCAGTATTTT
NA	TRBV5-4	TRBJ2-1	few	CASRRDTSRDEQFF	TGTGCCAGCCGCCGGGACACCTCTAGGGATGAGCAGTTCTTC
NA	TRBV11-2	TRBJ2-3	NA	CASSLGVGRRSTQYF	TGTGCCAGCAGCTTAGGGGTGGGCCGTCGGTCGACGCAGTATTTT
NA	TRBV4-1	TRBJ2-4	NA	CASSHLVVAKNIQYF	TGCGCCAGCAGCCACCTGGTCGTAGCCAAAAACATTCAGTACTTC
NA	TRBV5-1	TRBJ2-5	NA	CASSLDNPGETQYF	TGCGCCAGCAGCTTGGACAACCCGGGAGAGACCCAGTACTTC
NA	TRBV20-1	TRBJ1-2	many	CSAGRGRFYGYTF	TGCAGTGCCGGCCGAGGGCGCTTTTATGGCTACACCTTC
TRBD1	TRBV7-3	TRBJ2-2	NA	CASSPTGGRTGELFF	TGTGCCAGCAGCCCAACAGGGGGTAGAACCGGGGAGCTGTTTTTT
TRBD2	TRBV5-5	TRBJ2-3	many	CASSRTSGTVDTQYF	TGTGCCAGCAGCAGGACTAGCGGGACGGTAGATACGCAGTATTTT
TRBD1	TRBV12-3/TRBV12-4	TRBJ2-7	few	CASSMWAGTGGAGEQYF	TGTGCCAGCAGCATGTGGGCCGGGACAGGGGGCGCGGGCGAGCAGTACTTC
NA	TRBV9	TRBJ2-3	many	CASSPHSTATKDTQYF	TGTGCCAGCAGCCCTCACTCGACCGCGACCAAAGATACGCAGTATTTT
NA	TRBV20-1	TRBJ1-2	few	CSASRGVYHYGYTF	TGCAGTGCTAGCAGGGGAGTTTATCACTATGGCTACACCTTC
TRBD1	TRBV28	TRBJ2-2	NA	CASSPSLGTGSANTGELFF	TGTGCCAGCAGTCCCTCATTGGGGACAGGGTCAGCGAACACCGGGGAGCTGTTTTTT
TRBD1	TRBV29-1	TRBJ1-2	NA	CSIPGTGVSGYTF	TGCAGCATCCCCGGGACAGGGGTTTCTGGCTACACCTTC
NA	TRBV3-1	TRBJ2-3	NA	CASSSSWATQYF	TGTGCCAGCAGCTCCTCGTGGGCTACGCAGTATTTT
TRBD1	TRBV7-2	TRBJ1-5	NA	CASSLVTGGQPQHF	TGTGCCAGCAGCCTGGTGACAGGGGGACAGCCCCAGCATTTT
NA	TRBV20-1	TRBJ2-7	NA	CSARQRYGYEQYF	TGCAGTGCTAGGCAGCGGTACGGCTACGAGCAGTACTTC
TRBD2	TRBV30	TRBJ2-2	few	CAWSVSPGRSGELFF	TGTGCCTGGAGTGTATCCCCCGGGAGGTCCGGGGAGCTGTTTTTT
NA	TRBV12-3/TRBV12-4	TRBJ2-2	few	CASSPPAWNTGELFF	TGTGCCAGCAGTCCTCCGGCCTGGAACACCGGGGAGCTGTTTTTT